This TCR beta chain came from a study of cytomegalovirus exposure and HLA in healthy donors (dated by TCRdb to 2016 to 2017). About the full investigation: The 550 to 750 repertoires of the first cohort and the 120 validation repertoires were produced on the same platform, according to a later analysis. The study was designed to test whether signatures of past pathogen exposure could be identified by cataloging public T cell receptors. In addition to the first cohort of roughly 700 subjects, a separate validation cohort of 120 different subjects was used. To predict cytomegalovirus infection status, the study brought together high-throughput TCR immunosequencing, statistical association of individual TCRs with disease status, and machine learning. Findings and caveats that apply to the study as a whole: It was suggested by the authors that the approach could potentially be generalized to other disease states and immunological phenotypes. The study gave a list of about 150 TCR beta chains associated with cytomegalovirus. In both the original and validation cohorts, the classifier was reported to diagnose cytomegalovirus status with high specificity and sensitivity. In a later analysis, TCRs clustered in the first cohort were found to also tend to co-occur in the 130 or so validation repertoires, with around 94% of cluster scores above 0. A few of the identified cytomegalovirus-associated TCR beta chains were confirmed in vitro to be specific for cytomegalovirus antigens. Across donors, most TCR sequences were observed very rarely, whereas some public TCRs were present in many individuals. A later analysis had no HLA typing for the validation cohort, so co-occurrence there was scored across all 120 repertoires.

The CDR3 contains 14 residues, cysteine and phenylalanine counted. Kept here is only the CDR3 DNA, which spans 42 bases and is read in frame from base 1. CDR1 SEHNR and CDR2 FQNEAQ were looked up in the germline V gene (reference sequence). The V end gives up 1 base and the J end 1 base, leaving 0 bases in the junction not matched to a gene. Comments on this clone: Its antigen specificity is not known. Within one base of it there is no much larger clone, and no base qualities were kept.

The donors were included in the validation cohort of approximately 130 subjects, a group kept apart from the roughly 700-subject first cohort. Libraries were made using the immunoSEQ multiplex PCR assay. In the source study's methods: A statistical classification framework was built for diagnosing cytomegalovirus status from the catalog of TCR beta chain sequences. TCRdb took over this immuneACCESS table, retaining in-frame rearrangements with V and J assigned. Such tables are incomplete; in checked studies, under half of the missing clones stem from an unresolved V gene, and the remainder is unexplained. That table furnishes V, J and clone size, whereas the DNA furnished D and trimming. The sample table holds roughly 45,000 clones, of which around 94% were seen once. The top ten constitute about 8% of the sample.

Material for sequencing was PBMCs. The rearranged chain carries TRBV7-9 and TRBJ2-5; 7 nucleotides in the junction match TRBD2. The receptor's source is a woman aged 18-29 years in good health and CMV-seropositive. The DNA is as follows: TGTGCCAGCAGCTTAGGGGGGGGCCAAGAGACCCAGTACTTC. Its product reads: CASSLGGGQETQYF.